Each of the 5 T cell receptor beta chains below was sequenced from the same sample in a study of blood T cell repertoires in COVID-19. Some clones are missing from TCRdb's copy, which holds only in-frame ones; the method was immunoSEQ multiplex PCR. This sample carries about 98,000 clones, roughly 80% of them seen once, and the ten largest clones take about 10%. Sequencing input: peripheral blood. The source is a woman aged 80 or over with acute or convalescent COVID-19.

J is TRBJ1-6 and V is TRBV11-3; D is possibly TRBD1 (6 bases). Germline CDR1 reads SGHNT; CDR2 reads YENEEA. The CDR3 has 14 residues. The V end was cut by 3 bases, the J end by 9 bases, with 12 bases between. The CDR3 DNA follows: TGTGCCAGCAGCTTGGGGGCTTCGGGTTCACCCCTCCACTTT. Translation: CASSLGASGSPLHF.

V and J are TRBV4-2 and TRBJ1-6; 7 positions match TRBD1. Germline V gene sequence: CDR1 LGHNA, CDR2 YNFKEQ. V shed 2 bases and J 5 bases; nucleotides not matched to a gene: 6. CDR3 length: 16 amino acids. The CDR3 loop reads CASSQSTGPNNSPLHF. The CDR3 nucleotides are TGTGCCAGCAGCCAATCGACAGGGCCCAATAATTCACCCCTCCACTTT.

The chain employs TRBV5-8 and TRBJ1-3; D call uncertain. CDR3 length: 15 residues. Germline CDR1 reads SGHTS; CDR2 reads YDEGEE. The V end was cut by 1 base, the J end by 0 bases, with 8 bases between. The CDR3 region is CASSLIRSSGNTIYF. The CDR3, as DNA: TGTGCCAGCAGCTTGATCCGGAGCTCTGGAAACACCATATATTTT.

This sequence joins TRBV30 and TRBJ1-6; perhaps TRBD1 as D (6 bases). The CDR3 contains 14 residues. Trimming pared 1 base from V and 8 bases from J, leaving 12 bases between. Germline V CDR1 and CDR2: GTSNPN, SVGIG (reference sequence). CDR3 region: CAWSGTGGHSPLHF. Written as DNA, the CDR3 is TGTGCCTGGAGTGGAACGGGGGGGCATTCACCCCTCCACTTT.

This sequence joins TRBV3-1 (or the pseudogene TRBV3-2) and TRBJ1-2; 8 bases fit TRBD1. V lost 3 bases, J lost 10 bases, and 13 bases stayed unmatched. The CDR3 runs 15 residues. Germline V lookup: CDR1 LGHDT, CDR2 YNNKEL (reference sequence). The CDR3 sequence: CASSQITGQGALYTF. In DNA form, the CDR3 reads TGTGCCAGCAGCCAGATCACCGGACAGGGAGCGCTCTACACCTTC.